This TCR beta chain was captured by sequencing in a study of cytomegalovirus exposure and HLA in healthy donors. Study-level points and caveats: For presence/absence analyses, sequencing depth was assumed to be roughly uniform across donors. In a later analysis, several top co-occurrence clusters appeared linked to parvovirus B19, influenza, CMV and Epstein-Barr virus. TRBV6-2, TRBV6-3 and some other V segments were unresolvable in 87-base-pair reads.

The PCR used 60 Vbeta and 13 Jbeta primers. Only in-frame clones appear in the TCRdb table, and some are missing; sequencing was by immunoSEQ multiplex PCR. The sample carries about 150,000 clones, 80% recorded once. Concerning this clone itself: Antigen: not known. Distinct nucleotide sequences in the sample also encode this CDR3.

Per germline, CDR1 SGDLS and CDR2 YYNGEE. CDR3 length: 13 amino acids. The V end lost 4 bases, the J end lost 8 bases, and 12 bases lay between the germline ends. Input material: PBMCs. The chain carries TRBV9 and TRBJ2-2; maybe TRBD1 (6 bases). The receptor was derived from a woman aged 40 to 50 in good health and CMV-seronegative. The DNA for the CDR3 is TGTGCCAGCAGCCCTACCGGGACAGGGGAGCTGTTTTTT. This codes for CASSPTGTGELFF.